The 28 T cell receptor beta chains below were found in one sample sequenced in a study of blood T cell repertoires in COVID-19. This table comes from immunoSEQ multiplex PCR, and its TCRdb copy is limited to in-frame clones, with some not included. The sample shows 90,000 to 110,000 clones, 70% to 90% of them seen only once. Sample: peripheral blood. Receptor source: a woman aged 55-75 years with acute or convalescent COVID-19.

The rearrangement links TRBV7-9 to TRBJ2-3; 7 bases match TRBD2. CDR1 is SEHNR and CDR2 is FQNEAQ in the germline V gene (reference sequence). After removal of 5 bases from V and 5 bases from J, the junction contained 13 bases not matched to a gene. The CDR3 totals 16 residues. CDR3 protein: CASSLGLDTGGDTQYF. In DNA, the CDR3 is TGTGCCAGCAGCCTCGGACTAGATACGGGCGGAGATACGCAGTATTTT.

This rearrangement joins TRBV5-1 to TRBJ2-7; a weak D match, TRBD2 (7 bases). Per the germline V gene, CDR1 is SGHRS and CDR2 is YFSETQ. V was cut by 0 bases and J by 5 bases, with 12 bases left in between. This CDR3 contains 14 residues. Written as DNA, the CDR3 is TGCGCCAGCAGCTTGGAGAGGGGGGGAGACGAGCAGTACTTC. Its protein product is CASSLERGGDEQYF.

Here the CDR3 reads CASSFGTPSPSEKLFF. In nucleotides, the CDR3 is TGTGCCAGCAGCTTCGGTACCCCATCGCCCTCTGAAAAACTGTTTTTT. V usage is TRBV7-2 and J usage is TRBJ1-4, with D unresolved. V dropped 3 bases and J dropped 7 bases, with 18 bases sitting between them. Per the germline V gene, CDR1 is SGHTA and CDR2 is FQGNSA. This CDR3 comprises 16 residues. The full variable domain, completed using reference TRBV7-2 and TRBJ1-4, is GAGVSQSPSNKVTEKGKDVELRCDPISGHTALYWYRQSLGQGLEFLIYFQGNSAPDKSGLPSDRFSAERTGGSVSTLTIQRTQQEDSAVYLCASSFGTPSPSEKLFFGSGTQLSVL.

This chain joins TRBV4-1 and TRBJ2-7; D is perhaps TRBD1 (5 bases). Germline lookup yields CDR1 MGHRA and CDR2 YSYEKL. Deletions cut 0 bases from V and 1 base from J, with 7 bases between. The CDR3 is 14 residues long. CDR3 sequence (DNA): TGCGCCAGCAGCCAAGAGCAGGGATCCTACGAGCAGTACTTC. Its protein product is CASSQEQGSYEQYF.

The rearrangement joins TRBV4-2 to TRBJ2-5, with 11 bases matching TRBD2. The CDR3 is 16 amino acids. Germline V gene lookup returns CDR1 LGHNA and CDR2 YNFKEQ. J lost 2 bases, V lost 0 bases, and 2 bases had no gene match. The CDR3 here is CASSQEASGGQETQYF. CDR3 nucleotide sequence: TGTGCCAGCAGCCAAGAGGCTAGCGGGGGGCAAGAGACCCAGTACTTC.

The V and J genes are TRBV28 and TRBJ1-5; tentatively, D is TRBD1 (5 bases). V shed 3 bases and J shed 0 bases, with 9 bases lying between them. The CDR3 totals 15 residues. Germline assignment: CDR1 MDHEN and CDR2 SYDVKM. Here the CDR3 DNA reads TGTGCCAGCAGTTTCCGGGGGGGTAGCAATCAGCCCCAGCATTTT. Translated, it gives CASSFRGGSNQPQHF.

This chain uses TRBV7-9 with TRBJ2-1, with D perhaps matching TRBD1 (6 bases). There are 13 residues in the CDR3. The V and J ends lost 6 bases and 9 bases respectively, with 15 bases between them. Germline CDR1 is SEHNR and CDR2 is FQNEAQ (reference sequence). CDR3 amino acids: CASRSTGYVEQFF. In DNA, the CDR3 is TGTGCCAGCAGATCCACAGGGTATGTTGAGCAGTTCTTC.

V usage is TRBV3-1 (or the pseudogene TRBV3-2) and J usage is TRBJ1-2, with D possibly being TRBD1 (5 bases). Trimming removed 1 base from V and 4 bases from J, with 10 bases in between. CDR1 and CDR2 (germline): LGHDT, YNNKEL (reference sequence). CDR3 length equals 14 residues. Here the CDR3 DNA reads TGTGCCAGCAGCCAAGTCAGGGCGGTCTATGGCTACACCTTC. Encoded protein: CASSQVRAVYGYTF.

J is TRBJ1-5 and V is TRBV7-6; 10 bases are shared with TRBD1. Germline values: CDR1 SGHVS, CDR2 FNYEAQ. The CDR3 spans 17 residues. V trimming: 5 bases; J trimming: 6 bases; junction bases outside the gene matches: 13. The CDR3 is CASSPLGGTGVVQPQHF. The CDR3 DNA sequence: TGTGCCAGCAGCCCGTTAGGGGGGACAGGGGTAGTTCAGCCCCAGCATTTT.

This clone was seen just once. This chain joins TRBV3-1 (or the pseudogene TRBV3-2) and TRBJ1-1; D remains unclear. The germline V gene has CDR1 LGHDT and CDR2 YNNKEL (reference sequence). The V end was cut by 3 bases, the J end by 5 bases, with 13 bases between. This CDR3 is built from 14 residues. The CDR3 DNA sequence: TGTGCCAGCAGCCATGTTCGAAGAGGGACTGAAGCTTTCTTT. It yields the protein CASSHVRRGTEAFF.

The chain couples TRBV24-1 to TRBJ2-1, with a weak D call TRBD2 (6 bases). V was clipped by 3 bases and J by 7 bases, with 12 bases between them. The CDR3 spans 14 residues. Germline values: CDR1 KGHDR, CDR2 SFDVKD. CDR3 protein: CATSDPGTPNEQFF. The CDR3 nucleotides read TGTGCCACCAGTGATCCCGGGACTCCAAATGAGCAGTTCTTC.

This clone was seen only a few times. V is TRBV10-2 and J is TRBJ1-1; D is undetermined. The length of the CDR3 is 11 residues. Germline V CDR1 and CDR2: WSHSY, SAAADI. Trimming left V 4 bases short and J 2 bases short, with 2 bases between. The CDR3 nucleotides read TGCGCCAGCAGTGTAAACACTGAAGCTTTCTTT. This gives the protein CASSVNTEAFF.

The rearrangement joins TRBV18 to TRBJ2-7, with 11 bases identical to TRBD2. The CDR3 totals 14 residues. Germline-derived CDR1 and CDR2 are KGHSH and LQKENI. V was clipped by 5 bases and J by 3 bases; unmatched bases: 3. The CDR3, as DNA: TGTGCCAGCTCAGAGGGACTAGCGGACTACGAGCAGTACTTC. Translating it yields CASSEGLADYEQYF.

The chain links TRBV7-2 to TRBJ2-2, with TRBD2 identical over 9 bases. The germline gives CDR1 SGHTA, CDR2 FQGNSA. The CDR3 runs to 16 residues. J gave up 4 bases and V 5 bases, and 8 bases lay outside the gene matches. CDR3 protein: CASSRGTSWLTGELFF. CDR3 nucleotides: TGTGCCAGCAGCCGCGGGACTAGCTGGCTCACCGGGGAGCTGTTTTTT.

The rearrangement joins TRBV11-2 to TRBJ2-5; D is ambiguous. Per the germline V gene, CDR1 is SGHAT and CDR2 is FQNNGV. CDR3 size: 14 residues. Between the trimmed V and J ends, which lost 1 base and 4 bases, there was a span of 10 bases. DNA of the CDR3: TGTGCCAGCAGCTTAGGAGACTCAAGAGAGACCCAGTACTTC. Encoded protein: CASSLGDSRETQYF.

V is TRBV30 and J is TRBJ1-1; no clear D. Germline CDR1 and CDR2: GTSNPN and SVGIG (reference sequence). Trimming removed 0 bases at V and 3 bases at J, with 11 bases between. The CDR3 length is 14 residues. The CDR3 coding sequence is TGTGCCTGGAGTGTAAGTATCGGAGACACTGAAGCTTTCTTT. Encoded protein: CAWSVSIGDTEAFF.

V is TRBV28 and J is TRBJ1-5; D gene ambiguous. Trimming took 2 bases from V and 1 from J, leaving 15 bases between them. The CDR3 covers 17 residues. Germline loops: CDR1 MDHEN, CDR2 SYDVKM. The CDR3 bases are TGTGCCAGCAGTTTAACCCGCCCCCGGGGAAGCAATCAGCCCCAGCATTTT. Its translation is CASSLTRPRGSNQPQHF. Full variable domain (rest looked up from reference TRBV28 and TRBJ1-5): DVKVTQSSRYLVKRTGEKVFLECVQDMDHENMFWYRQDPGLGLRLIYFSYDVKMKEKGDIPEGYSVSREKKERFSLILESASTNQTSMYLCASSLTRPRGSNQPQHFGDGTRLSIL.

The chain links TRBV28 to TRBJ1-1, with 7 bases aligning to TRBD1. Trimming took 9 bases from V and 1 from J; bases not matched to a gene: 8. The CDR3 sequence is 14 residues long. CDR1 MDHEN and CDR2 SYDVKM come from the germline V gene. This CDR3 reads CASVLQGSNTEAFF. In DNA, the CDR3 is TGTGCCAGTGTTTTACAGGGGTCGAACACTGAAGCTTTCTTT.

This clone has a handful of counts. This chain uses TRBV5-1 with TRBJ1-5; 7 nucleotides align to TRBD1. Germline CDR1 SGHRS, CDR2 YFSETQ. There are 13 residues in the CDR3. The trim removed 4 bases at V and 8 bases at J, leaving 6 bases unmatched. Here the CDR3 reads CASSPRTGEPQHF. The CDR3 nucleotides read TGCGCCAGCAGCCCGAGGACAGGAGAGCCCCAGCATTTT.

The chain joins TRBV27 to TRBJ1-6; perhaps TRBD1 as D (6 bases). This CDR3 spans 15 amino acids. Germline V gives CDR1 MNHEY, CDR2 SMNVEV (reference sequence). The V end was cut by 6 bases, the J end by 5 bases, with 14 bases between. Here the CDR3 DNA reads TGTGCCAGCAGCTGGCTGGGACAAAATAATTCACCCCTCCACTTT. Translated, it gives CASSWLGQNNSPLHF.

The J gene is TRBJ1-3, the V gene TRBV11-3; D is uncertain. Germline CDR1 and CDR2: SGHNT and YENEEA. This CDR3 comprises 13 residues. The germline V and J ends were trimmed by 5 bases and 9 bases, with 14 bases remaining between them. Here the CDR3 reads CASSVNSRGTIYF. The CDR3 DNA follows: TGTGCCAGCAGCGTTAATTCCAGAGGCACCATATATTTT.

Only one count was recorded for this clone. The chain employs TRBV5-1 and TRBJ2-5; TRBD1 matches 8 bases. The CDR3 is 15 amino acids. Germline CDR1 reads SGHRS; CDR2 reads YFSETQ. Trimming cost V 4 bases and J 3 bases; bases outside gene matches: 8. Here the CDR3 reads CASSPYDRGEETQYF. Written as DNA, the CDR3 is TGCGCCAGCAGCCCCTACGACAGGGGAGAAGAGACCCAGTACTTC.

This clone was seen more than once but under ten times. The V gene is TRBV30, the J gene TRBJ1-5; D ambiguous. This CDR3 region has 12 residues. Germline lookup yields CDR1 GTSNPN and CDR2 SVGIG (reference sequence). V was shortened by 0 bases and J by 10 bases, with 10 bases between the two germline ends. The chain's CDR3 is CAWSVSGSPQHF. CDR3 nucleotides: TGTGCCTGGAGTGTCTCGGGATCACCCCAGCATTTT.

This clone was seen a few times. The gene calls are TRBV5-1 and TRBJ2-2; the match to TRBD2 covers 11 bases. The V segment lost 3 bases and the J segment 2 bases; nucleotides outside the gene matches: 6. Per germline, CDR1 SGHRS and CDR2 YFSETQ. This CDR3 spans 17 amino acids. The CDR3 sequence: CASSSPSGGPNTGELFF. The CDR3 coding sequence is TGCGCCAGCAGCTCTCCTAGCGGGGGGCCAAACACCGGGGAGCTGTTTTTT.

This clone came up once. The chain links TRBV10-3 to TRBJ1-6; possible D gene TRBD1, 6 bases. Trimming shortened V by 3 bases and J by 7 bases, and 10 bases separated the two germline ends. The CDR3 is 14 residues long. Germline CDR1 and CDR2: ENHRY and SYGVKD. The CDR3: CAISEGQGNSPLHF. CDR3 coding DNA: TGTGCCATCAGTGAAGGGCAGGGGAATTCACCCCTCCACTTT.

The rearrangement links TRBV3-1 (or the pseudogene TRBV3-2) to TRBJ2-5, with a weak D call TRBD2 (6 bases). Trimming took 7 bases from V and 2 from J, leaving 20 bases between them. Germline loops: CDR1 LGHDT, CDR2 YNNKEL (reference sequence). CDR3 size: 16 residues. The CDR3 nucleotides are TGTGCCAGCAACACCGGCGACGGGGGTTGGCAAGAGACCCAGTACTTC. This sequence encodes CASNTGDGGWQETQYF.

The rearrangement joins TRBV5-1 to TRBJ2-1; D gene ambiguous. The CDR3 consists of 13 residues. The V and J ends lost 4 bases and 7 bases respectively, with 12 bases between them. Germline CDR1 reads SGHRS; CDR2 reads YFSETQ. The CDR3 spells CASSPRHRNEQFF. CDR3 in DNA: TGCGCCAGCAGCCCCAGGCATAGGAATGAGCAGTTCTTC.

The chain is built from TRBV6-1 and TRBJ2-1; the match to TRBD2 covers 9 bases. The V gene end was trimmed by 8 bases and the J gene end by 6 bases; junction bases not matched to a gene: 8. Germline CDR1 and CDR2: MNHNS and SASEGT. The CDR3 has 14 residues. The CDR3 region is CASGGASGINEQFF. The DNA of the CDR3 is TGTGCCAGCGGGGGGGCTAGCGGGATCAATGAGCAGTTCTTC.